The subject of this entry is one T cell receptor beta chain. A read error may be the cause here, since a much bigger clone is one base away. The sample is drawn from a study of read filtering for tumor transcriptome and immune sequencing. Study background: TCR-mapped reads were about 3.5 to 11 million with IR-seq versus roughly 80 to 1273 with RNA-seq.

Sampling of bone marrow took place during active disease in every patient. The library was built from approximately 400 ng RNA with molecular barcoded adaptors for alpha/delta and beta/gamma chains. TCRdb ran MiXCR on the reads and lists one entry per CDR3 protein. The repertoire holds about 130,000 distinct CDR3 sequences, 10% to 15% seen once, with more than 9.5% in the top ten. Per germline, CDR1 LNHNV and CDR2 YYDKDF (reference sequence). The CDR3 is 13 residues long. This rearrangement joins TRBV15 to TRBJ2-1, with D possibly being TRBD1 or TRBD2 (5 bases each). The source is a donor aged 40 or older with multiple myeloma. Sequencing was carried out using a population of CD138-negative cells sorted from bone marrow. CDR3 in DNA: TGTGCCACCAACAGATCCGGGACCAATGAGCAGTTCTTC. Translating gives CATNRSGTNEQFF.